This T cell receptor (beta chain) was sequenced in a study of lymphopenia after photon versus proton radiotherapy. Study-wide findings and caveats: Post-nadir diversity loss with photons came from oligoclonal expansion, particularly CD8+ Temra cells. Larger post-nadir TCR diversity loss correlated inversely with survival in deceased patients. Proton therapy kept repertoires fairly stable, unlike photons, which gained effector/memory cells. Authors raise, but do not show, better survival with proton therapy.

Sequencing used immunoSEQ multiplex PCR; TCRdb keeps in-frame clones, though not all of them. The sample includes approximately 91,000 clones, around 88% of them seen just once. As concerns this clone: Its specificity is unknown.

The germline V gene encodes CDR1 SGDLS and CDR2 YYNGEE. Trimming pared 2 bases from V and 10 bases from J, leaving 7 bases between. The CDR3 length is 12 residues. This TCR was recovered from a man aged 55-75 years with pancreatic cancer. This chain joins TRBV9 and TRBJ1-6; D might be TRBD1 (6 bases). The starting material was peripheral blood, obtained from a patient treated with proton-based radiotherapy. Here the CDR3 DNA reads TGTGCCAGCAGCGTTCAGGGGTCACCCCTCCACTTT. Its protein product is CASSVQGSPLHF.